The entry below gives a single TCR beta chain sequence along with its context. Trimming took off 2 bases at V and 4 bases at J, with 15 bases between the two ends. In germline, CDR1 is MNHGY, CDR2 SAAAGT. CDR3 length: 15 amino acids. This sample stems from a study of sequential checkpoint blockade in melanoma. TCRdb keeps only in-frame clones here, not all; method: immunoSEQ multiplex PCR. The sample holds over a thousand clones; about 24% are singletons and the top ten take about 9%. As to treatment: randomized to nivolumab then ipilimumab (arm A) or the reverse (arm B). Here the sequenced sample was tumor tissue (inferred from file names), taken from a patient given nivolumab and ipilimumab in sequence. J is TRBJ2-7 and V is TRBV6-8; tentatively, D is TRBD1 (6 bases). The clonotype originates from a human donor with melanoma. The CDR3 DNA sequence: TGTGCCAGCAGTTACAGGGGGACGATGATTTACGAGCAGTACTTC. Protein: CASSYRGTMIYEQYF.